Following are 18 T cell receptor beta chains from one sample sequenced in a study of cytotoxic CD8 clonotypes in ibrutinib-treated CLL. Profiled with immunoSEQ multiplex PCR; TCRdb holds only in-frame clones, not every one. The table has roughly 330,000 clones, 67% seen once. This specimen was PBMCs, taken after 36 months of ibrutinib treatment. These receptors were taken from a human donor with chronic lymphocytic leukemia.

The chain uses TRBV4-1 and TRBJ2-4; D not certain. The V gene's germline CDR1 is MGHRA and CDR2 YSYEKL. The CDR3 sequence is 16 residues long. The germline V and J ends were trimmed by 1 base and 0 bases, with 10 bases remaining between them. The CDR3 region has the DNA TGCGCCAGCAGCCAAGGATCAGGTCTAGCCAAAAACATTCAGTACTTC. Amino acids: CASSQGSGLAKNIQYF.

This clone has more than one count but fewer than ten. V is TRBV7-3 and J is TRBJ2-5; maybe TRBD2 (6 bases). Trimming stripped 1 base from V and 5 bases from J, with 11 bases between. CDR3 length equals 14 residues. In germline, CDR1 is SGHTA, CDR2 FQGTGA. CDR3 in amino acids: CASSLSLGGETQYF. CDR3 sequence (DNA): TGTGCCAGCAGCTTAAGCTTGGGAGGTGAGACCCAGTACTTC.

V gene TRBV5-1 combines with J gene TRBJ2-7; TRBD1 aligns across 7 bases. The CDR3 covers 15 residues. The V and J ends lost 1 base and 2 bases, in that order; junction bases with no gene match: 6. CDR1 and CDR2 from the germline V gene are SGHRS and YFSETQ. The CDR3 nucleotides read TGCGCCAGCAGCTTGTTGCCGGACAGGACCTACGAGCAGTACTTC. As protein: CASSLLPDRTYEQYF.

The V and J genes are TRBV14 and TRBJ2-1; D is perhaps TRBD1 (6 bases). Per the germline V gene, CDR1 is SGHDN and CDR2 is FVKESK. The CDR3 has 13 amino acids. The germline V and J ends were trimmed by 5 bases and 8 bases, with 13 bases remaining between them. DNA for the CDR3: TGTGCCAGCAGCAGGCAGGGGAACGATGAGCAGTTCTTC. Translating it yields CASSRQGNDEQFF.

The V and J genes are TRBV6-6 and TRBJ1-5; possible D gene TRBD1, 5 bases. From germline, CDR1 is MNHNY and CDR2 SVGAGI (reference sequence). The length of the CDR3 is 15 residues. V was pared by 6 bases and J by 1 base, with 13 bases between. The CDR3 protein is CASRPSGTSNQPQHF. As DNA, the CDR3 is TGTGCCAGCAGGCCGTCCGGGACGAGCAATCAGCCCCAGCATTTT.

V gene TRBV6-1 combines with J gene TRBJ2-1; 9 bases are shared with TRBD2. CDR1 is MNHNS, CDR2 SASEGT, per germline. This CDR3 comprises 16 residues. Germline trimming cut 1 base from V and 4 bases from J; bases unmatched to any gene: 5. The CDR3 DNA is TGTGCCAGCAGTGAAGTCCCTAGCGGGGCTTACAATGAGCAGTTCTTC. Encoded protein: CASSEVPSGAYNEQFF.

V is TRBV5-1 and J is TRBJ2-7; TRBD1 matches at 9 bases. Trimming cost V 2 bases and J 4 bases; bases outside gene matches: 7. The germline V gene has CDR1 SGHRS and CDR2 YFSETQ. The CDR3 is 15 amino acids. This chain's CDR3 is CASSFYRGRDYEQYF. The DNA for the CDR3 is TGCGCCAGCAGCTTTTACAGGGGGCGCGATTACGAGCAGTACTTC. Full variable domain (outside the CDR3, taken from reference TRBV5-1 and TRBJ2-7): KAGVTQTPRYLIKTRGQQVTLSCSPISGHRSVSWYQQTPGQGLQFLFEYFSETQRNKGNFPGRFSGRQFSNSRSEMNVSTLELGDSALYLCASSFYRGRDYEQYFGPGTRLTVT.

This clone has a single count. This chain connects TRBV7-3 to TRBJ2-1, with D hard to call. Germline assignment: CDR1 SGHTA and CDR2 FQGTGA. The length of the CDR3 is 16 residues. V dropped 7 bases and J dropped 0 bases, with 16 bases sitting between them. The CDR3 DNA reads as TGTGCCAGCAACAATTGGCATTTGGGCTCCTACAATGAGCAGTTCTTC. Translating gives CASNNWHLGSYNEQFF.

In this sample, this clone turned up a few times. The chain recombines TRBV15 with TRBJ2-2, with D maybe TRBD2 (6 bases). The V end was cut by 8 bases, the J end by 1 base, with 14 bases between. CDR3 size: 15 residues. Looked up from germline, CDR1 is LNHNV and CDR2 is YYDKDF (reference sequence). CDR3 loop: CATSSGTQNTGELFF. In DNA form, the CDR3 reads TGTGCCACCTCCTCCGGGACTCAGAACACCGGGGAGCTGTTTTTT.

The rearrangement uses TRBV11-2 and TRBJ2-5; 8 bases line up with TRBD1. CDR3 size: 16 residues. The ends lost 5 bases at V and 7 bases at J; junction bases unmatched: 15. Germline CDR1 is SGHAT and CDR2 is FQNNGV. The CDR3 reads CASSLSGQGPSWTQYF. CDR3 in DNA: TGTGCCAGCAGCCTTAGCGGACAGGGTCCAAGTTGGACCCAGTACTTC.

The rearrangement links TRBV5-6 to TRBJ1-1; D unresolved. In germline, CDR1 is SGHDT, CDR2 YYEEEE. The CDR3 is 11 residues long. Trimming cost V 1 base and J 8 bases, with 6 bases left between them. The CDR3 here is CASSLYGEAFF. The CDR3 DNA sequence: TGTGCCAGCAGCTTGTACGGGGAAGCTTTCTTT. The complete variable domain, with remaining parts taken from reference TRBV5-6 and TRBJ1-1, reads DAGVTQSPTHLIKTRGQQVTLRCSPKSGHDTVSWYQQALGQGPQFIFQYYEEEERQRGNFPDRFSGHQFPNYSSELNVNALLLGDSALYLCASSLYGEAFFGQGTRLTVV.

The rearrangement links TRBV6-1 to TRBJ1-5; 8 nucleotides line up with TRBD1. J lost 5 bases, V lost 6 bases, and 3 bases had no gene match. This CDR3 comprises 13 residues. CDR1 and CDR2 (germline): MNHNS, SASEGT. CDR3 nucleotides: TGTGCCAGCAGGGACAGGGCTTATCAGCCCCAGCATTTT. Its protein is CASRDRAYQPQHF.

The V call is TRBV7-9, the J call TRBJ1-2; no firm D call. This CDR3 has 12 residues. Germline CDR1 is SEHNR and CDR2 is FQNEAQ (reference sequence). V lost 10 bases and J 8 bases, leaving 17 bases between the germline ends. CDR3 sequence reads: CAILDGERGYTF. The CDR3 DNA is TGTGCCATCCTAGACGGGGAGAGGGGCTACACCTTC.

This clone was found a few times. V and J are TRBV5-1 and TRBJ2-1; D gene uncertain. CDR1 and CDR2 from the germline V gene are SGHRS and YFSETQ. V lost 2 bases to trimming and J lost 3 bases, with 6 bases between them. The CDR3 has 13 residues. The CDR3 DNA is TGCGCCAGCAGCTTCGAAGACTACAATGAGCAGTTCTTC. Its translation: CASSFEDYNEQFF.

The gene calls are TRBV2 and TRBJ2-3, with TRBD1 identical over 9 bases. This CDR3 has 16 residues. J lost 0 bases, V lost 5 bases, and 6 bases had no gene match. Germline-derived CDR1 and CDR2 are SNHLY and FYNNEI. CDR3: CASSYDRGTSTDTQYF. CDR3 nucleotide sequence: TGTGCCAGCAGTTATGACAGGGGGACAAGCACAGATACGCAGTATTTT.

The chain couples TRBV28 to TRBJ1-5; TRBD1 matches 9 bases. The CDR3 has 14 residues. The V and J ends lost 3 bases and 7 bases, in that order; junction bases with no gene match: 4. Germline values: CDR1 MDHEN, CDR2 SYDVKM. This chain's CDR3 is CASSFGDRVQPQHF. CDR3 nucleotides: TGTGCCAGCAGTTTTGGGGACAGGGTCCAGCCCCAGCATTTT. The entire variable domain, with the rest obtained from reference TRBV28 and TRBJ1-5, is as follows: DVKVTQSSRYLVKRTGEKVFLECVQDMDHENMFWYRQDPGLGLRLIYFSYDVKMKEKGDIPEGYSVSREKKERFSLILESASTNQTSMYLCASSFGDRVQPQHFGDGTRLSIL.

This clone was counted between two and nine times. The V call is TRBV5-1, the J call TRBJ2-2; D is uncertain. The CDR3 runs 12 residues. Germline loops: CDR1 SGHRS, CDR2 YFSETQ. Trimming removed 5 bases at V and 5 bases at J, with 7 bases between. The CDR3 DNA sequence: TGCGCCAGCAGTCGGTGGACCGGGGAGCTGTTTTTT. It encodes CASSRWTGELFF.

The chain is built from TRBV7-6 and TRBJ2-3; 16 bases line up with TRBD2. This CDR3 spans 17 amino acids. The germline V gene encodes CDR1 SGHVS and CDR2 FNYEAQ. Trimming removed 4 bases from V and 6 bases from J; junction bases left unmatched: 7. The CDR3 protein is CASSSGLAGGPRDTQYF. CDR3 nucleotide sequence: TGTGCCAGCAGCTCGGGACTAGCGGGGGGGCCGCGGGATACGCAGTATTTT.